The rows below give T cell receptor beta chains drawn from one sample of a study of T cells in localized non-small cell lung cancer. Only in-frame clones appear in the TCRdb table, and some are missing; sequencing was by immunoSEQ multiplex PCR. The table has under 65,000 clones, about 90% seen once. The material sequenced was peripheral blood, taken before any cancer treatment. These receptors were obtained from a man aged 40 to 70 with stage I squamous cell lung carcinoma. CDR3s include the opening cysteine and the closing phenylalanine or tryptophan. A D gene is named only where the DNA matches it firmly. Clone size appears in some rows only: once, few, many, or a class for an expanded clone.

V: TRBV27
size: .
J: TRBJ2-7
D: TRBD2
CDR3: CASRQPGLAGLGPLYEQYF
DNA: TGTGCCAGCAGACAACCGGGACTAGCGGGACTGGGCCCCCTCTACGAGCAGTACTTC

V: TRBV5-8
size: once
J: TRBJ2-7
D: .
CDR3: CASQSRRLTYEQYF
DNA: TGTGCCAGCCAGTCGCGAAGACTTACCTACGAGCAGTACTTC

V: TRBV19
size: .
J: TRBJ2-3
D: .
CDR3: CASSIVDDTQYF
DNA: TGTGCCAGTAGTATTGTCGATGATACGCAGTATTTT

V: TRBV5-1
size: .
J: TRBJ2-3
D: TRBD1
CDR3: CASNPGQGTDTQYF
DNA: TGCGCCAGCAACCCGGGACAGGGCACAGATACGCAGTATTTT

V: TRBV2
size: .
J: TRBJ1-1
D: .
CDR3: CASGSQLNTEAFF
DNA: TGTGCCAGTGGGTCGCAGTTGAACACTGAAGCTTTCTTT

V: TRBV10-3
size: .
J: TRBJ2-7
D: TRBD2
CDR3: CAIRAAGGVEQYF
DNA: TGTGCCATCAGAGCGGCCGGGGGGGTGGAGCAGTACTTC

V: TRBV27
size: .
J: TRBJ2-3
D: TRBD1
CDR3: CASSRLGQGVDTQYF
DNA: TGTGCCAGCAGCCGCCTCGGACAGGGGGTAGATACGCAGTATTTT

V: TRBV7-2
size: .
J: TRBJ2-3
D: TRBD2
CDR3: CASSLTAGGGTDTQYF
DNA: TGTGCCAGCAGCTTAACGGCGGGAGGGGGCACAGATACGCAGTATTTT

V: TRBV6-1
size: .
J: TRBJ2-4
D: TRBD1
CDR3: CASSEGDRDKNIQYF
DNA: TGTGCCAGCAGTGAAGGGGACAGAGACAAAAACATTCAGTACTTC

V: TRBV27
size: .
J: TRBJ2-1
D: .
CDR3: CASSPLSYNEQFF
DNA: TGTGCCAGCTCCCCGCTATCCTACAATGAGCAGTTCTTC

V: TRBV30
size: .
J: TRBJ2-7
D: .
CDR3: CARTENPGYEQYF
DNA: TGTGCCCGGACGGAGAATCCCGGCTACGAGCAGTACTTC

V: TRBV4-2
size: .
J: TRBJ2-7
D: .
CDR3: CASSQTGTYEQYF
DNA: TGTGCCAGCAGCCAGACGGGGACCTACGAGCAGTACTTC

V: TRBV6-5
size: .
J: TRBJ2-3
D: .
CDR3: CASSSGPFTDTQYF
DNA: TGTGCCAGCAGTTCTGGACCCTTCACAGATACGCAGTATTTT

V: TRBV27
size: .
J: TRBJ2-1
D: .
CDR3: CATYRNGVSYNEQFF
DNA: TGTGCCACCTACCGAAACGGCGTCTCCTACAATGAGCAGTTCTTC

V: TRBV28
size: .
J: TRBJ1-3
D: .
CDR3: CASSRQVFSGNTIYF
DNA: TGTGCCAGCAGTAGACAGGTTTTCTCTGGAAACACCATATATTTT

V: TRBV11-2
size: .
J: TRBJ1-3
D: .
CDR3: CASTAWGGNTIYF
DNA: TGTGCCAGCACAGCCTGGGGAGGAAACACCATATATTTT

V: TRBV7-3
size: .
J: TRBJ2-1
D: .
CDR3: CASSQGDEQFF
DNA: TGTGCCAGCAGTCAAGGGGATGAGCAGTTCTTC

V: TRBV29-1
size: .
J: TRBJ1-1
D: .
CDR3: CSASGAADTEAFF
DNA: TGCAGCGCCAGTGGGGCCGCCGACACTGAAGCTTTCTTT

V: TRBV6-5
size: .
J: TRBJ2-3
D: TRBD2
CDR3: CASRAGGPEDTQYF
DNA: TGTGCCAGCCGAGCGGGAGGGCCGGAAGATACGCAGTATTTT

V: TRBV5-6
size: .
J: TRBJ2-1
D: .
CDR3: CASSVQHSYNEQFF
DNA: TGTGCCAGCAGCGTACAGCATTCCTACAATGAGCAGTTCTTC

V: TRBV5-1
size: .
J: TRBJ2-1
D: TRBD1
CDR3: CASSFVRGLKASNEQFF
DNA: TGCGCCAGCAGCTTTGTCAGGGGGCTCAAGGCTAGCAATGAGCAGTTCTTC

V: TRBV11-2
size: .
J: TRBJ2-7
D: .
CDR3: CASSLDFSGRDYEQYF
DNA: TGTGCCAGCAGCTTAGATTTTTCTGGTAGAGATTACGAGCAGTACTTC

V: TRBV6-6
size: .
J: TRBJ1-5
D: .
CDR3: CASSSGYTQPQHF
DNA: TGTGCCAGCAGCTCAGGGTATACACAGCCCCAGCATTTT

V: TRBV7-3
size: .
J: TRBJ2-5
D: TRBD2
CDR3: CASSLIPSGKETQYF
DNA: TGTGCCAGCAGCTTAATTCCTAGCGGCAAAGAGACCCAGTACTTC

V: TRBV29-1
size: .
J: TRBJ1-5
D: .
CDR3: CSVGGEYNQPQHF
DNA: TGCAGCGTCGGAGGGGAGTACAATCAGCCCCAGCATTTT

V: TRBV5-4
size: .
J: TRBJ2-5
D: TRBD2
CDR3: CASTLTSGAPRVETQYF
DNA: TGTGCCAGCACCCTAACTAGCGGGGCCCCCCGAGTGGAGACCCAGTACTTC

V: TRBV6-1
size: .
J: TRBJ1-5
D: .
CDR3: CASSARERNQPQHF
DNA: TGTGCCAGCAGTGCCAGGGAACGCAATCAGCCCCAGCATTTT

V: TRBV11-2
size: .
J: TRBJ1-5
D: .
CDR3: CASSPKGNSNQPQHF
DNA: TGTGCCAGCAGTCCGAAGGGTAACAGCAATCAGCCCCAGCATTTT

V: TRBV28
size: .
J: TRBJ2-2
D: .
CDR3: CASNRRSGGELFF
DNA: TGTGCCAGCAATAGACGCTCAGGCGGGGAGCTGTTTTTT

V: TRBV27
size: once
J: TRBJ2-7
D: .
CDR3: CASSPSLGSIPYEQYF
DNA: TGTGCCAGCAGTCCGAGTCTTGGGTCTATTCCCTACGAGCAGTACTTC

V: TRBV4-2
size: .
J: TRBJ2-4
D: .
CDR3: CASSREGGAENIQYF
DNA: TGTGCCAGCAGCCGAGAAGGGGGTGCCGAAAACATTCAGTACTTC

V: TRBV7-2
size: .
J: TRBJ2-7
D: .
CDR3: CASGLGGSYEQYF
DNA: TGTGCCAGCGGGCTGGGGGGCTCCTACGAGCAGTACTTC

V: TRBV18
size: .
J: TRBJ1-2
D: .
CDR3: CASSPVGEANYGYTF
DNA: TGTGCCAGCTCACCTGTGGGGGAAGCTAACTATGGCTACACCTTC

V: TRBV11-2
size: .
J: TRBJ2-3
D: .
CDR3: CAGARGAADTQYF
DNA: TGTGCGGGGGCCCGAGGCGCCGCAGATACGCAGTATTTT

V: TRBV10-3
size: .
J: TRBJ1-1
D: .
CDR3: CAIKVVLNTEAFF
DNA: TGTGCCATCAAAGTAGTTCTGAACACTGAAGCTTTCTTT

V: TRBV27
size: once
J: TRBJ2-1
D: TRBD1
CDR3: CASIHLGTGSYNEQFF
DNA: TGTGCCAGCATTCATCTCGGGACAGGGAGCTACAATGAGCAGTTCTTC

V: TRBV7-3
size: .
J: TRBJ2-1
D: TRBD2
CDR3: CASSLIGLAGNNEQFF
DNA: TGTGCCAGCAGCTTAATTGGGCTAGCGGGTAACAATGAGCAGTTCTTC

V: TRBV5-1
size: few
J: TRBJ1-4
D: TRBD1
CDR3: CASSLEGTGWEKLFF
DNA: TGCGCCAGCAGCTTGGAAGGGACAGGTTGGGAAAAACTGTTTTTT

V: TRBV7-3
size: .
J: TRBJ2-1
D: .
CDR3: CASSSRMGLGVGEGQFF
DNA: TGTGCCAGCAGCTCCCGGATGGGGCTAGGGGTGGGCGAGGGGCAGTTCTTC

V: TRBV5-1
size: .
J: TRBJ2-1
D: TRBD2
CDR3: CASSPGLAGLAEQFF
DNA: TGCGCCAGCAGCCCGGGACTAGCGGGGCTCGCTGAGCAGTTCTTC

V: TRBV6-5
size: .
J: TRBJ1-4
D: .
CDR3: CASSYSGSSGEKLFF
DNA: TGTGCCAGCAGTTACTCGGGAAGTAGCGGTGAAAAACTGTTTTTT

V: TRBV4-1
size: .
J: TRBJ2-1
D: .
CDR3: CASSHTPVGEQFF
DNA: TGCGCCAGCAGCCATACCCCCGTTGGTGAGCAGTTCTTC